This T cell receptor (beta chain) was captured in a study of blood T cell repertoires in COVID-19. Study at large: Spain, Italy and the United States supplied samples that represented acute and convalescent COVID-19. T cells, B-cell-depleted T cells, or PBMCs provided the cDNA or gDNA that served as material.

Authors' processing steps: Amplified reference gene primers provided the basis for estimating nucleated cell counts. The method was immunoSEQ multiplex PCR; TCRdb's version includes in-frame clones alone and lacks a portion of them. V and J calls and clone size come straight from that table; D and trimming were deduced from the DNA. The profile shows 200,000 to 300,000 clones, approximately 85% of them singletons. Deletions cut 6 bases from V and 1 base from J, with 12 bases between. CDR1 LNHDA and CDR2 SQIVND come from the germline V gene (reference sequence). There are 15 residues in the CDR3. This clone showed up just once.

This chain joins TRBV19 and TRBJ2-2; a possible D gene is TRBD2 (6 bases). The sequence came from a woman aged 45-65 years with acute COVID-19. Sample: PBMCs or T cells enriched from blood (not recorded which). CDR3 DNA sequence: TGTGCCAGTAGGACGGAGGGACTGAACACCGGGGAGCTGTTTTTT. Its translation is CASRTEGLNTGELFF.